The rows below give T cell receptor beta chains drawn from one sample of a study of cytomegalovirus exposure and HLA in healthy donors. Sequencing used immunoSEQ multiplex PCR; TCRdb keeps in-frame clones, though not all of them. The sample holds approximately 100,000 clones, about three fifths seen once. Sequences were obtained from PBMCs. These receptors were taken from a man aged 25-45 years in good health and CMV-seronegative. CDR3s include the opening cysteine and the closing phenylalanine or tryptophan. A D gene is named only where the DNA matches it firmly. Only part of the rows carry a size: once, few, many, or a class if the clone is expanded.

J: TRBJ2-2
D: NA
size: NA
V: TRBV4-2
CDR3: CASSQDWQGWNTGELFF
DNA: TGTGCCAGCAGCCAAGATTGGCAGGGATGGAACACCGGGGAGCTGTTTTTT

J: TRBJ1-2
D: NA
size: NA
V: TRBV25-1
CDR3: CASSGMTGVTRDYGYTF
DNA: TGTGCCAGCAGTGGGATGACAGGAGTTACCCGCGACTATGGCTACACCTTC

J: TRBJ2-5
D: TRBD2
size: NA
V: TRBV7-2
CDR3: CASSFSSGGSGETQYF
DNA: TGTGCCAGCAGCTTTTCTAGCGGGGGATCTGGAGAGACCCAGTACTTC

J: TRBJ2-5
D: NA
size: once
V: TRBV29-1
CDR3: CSVGEGGRQETQYF
DNA: TGCAGCGTGGGGGAGGGGGGAAGACAAGAGACCCAGTACTTC

J: TRBJ2-3
D: TRBD2
size: NA
V: TRBV7-2
CDR3: CASSLVGLAGIADTQYF
DNA: TGTGCCAGCAGCTTAGTTGGACTAGCGGGGATAGCAGATACGCAGTATTTT

J: TRBJ2-1
D: TRBD2
size: NA
V: TRBV4-3
CDR3: CASRPGRGGHAEQFF
DNA: TGCGCCAGCAGGCCGGGACGGGGGGGCCACGCTGAGCAGTTCTTC

J: TRBJ2-1
D: NA
size: NA
V: TRBV2
CDR3: CASRPQGSSYNEQFF
DNA: TGTGCCAGCAGACCTCAGGGTTCCTCCTACAATGAGCAGTTCTTC

J: TRBJ2-1
D: TRBD2
size: few
V: TRBV25-1
CDR3: CASSEKLAGGLNEQFF
DNA: TGTGCCAGCAGTGAAAAACTAGCGGGAGGCCTGAATGAGCAGTTCTTC

J: TRBJ2-7
D: NA
size: NA
V: TRBV13
CDR3: CASSLKGSRYEQYF
DNA: TGTGCCAGCAGCTTAAAGGGGTCGAGGTACGAGCAGTACTTC

J: TRBJ2-4
D: NA
size: few
V: TRBV11-2
CDR3: CASRDRDTHLAKNIQYF
DNA: TGTGCCAGCAGAGACCGAGACACCCACCTAGCCAAAAACATTCAGTACTTC

J: TRBJ1-2
D: NA
size: NA
V: TRBV6-4
CDR3: CASRGSGYTF
DNA: TGTGCCAGTAGGGGGTCCGGCTACACCTTC

J: TRBJ2-5
D: NA
size: NA
V: TRBV9
CDR3: CASSVEQGLEQYF
DNA: TGTGCCAGCAGCGTAGAACAGGGCCTAGAGCAGTACTTC

J: TRBJ2-7
D: TRBD1
size: few
V: TRBV10-2
CDR3: CASIGQDRSYEQYF
DNA: TGCGCCAGCATAGGACAGGACCGCTCCTACGAGCAGTACTTC

J: TRBJ2-4
D: TRBD2
size: NA
V: TRBV9
CDR3: CASTQPWRAGVGKNIQYF
DNA: TGTGCCAGCACCCAACCGTGGCGAGCGGGAGTAGGCAAAAACATTCAGTACTTC

J: TRBJ1-5
D: NA
size: NA
V: TRBV30
CDR3: CASLVRRAGNSNQPQHF
DNA: TGTGCCTCATTAGTACGGAGGGCAGGCAATAGCAATCAGCCCCAGCATTTT

J: TRBJ1-5
D: TRBD1
size: NA
V: TRBV9
CDR3: CASSVDRAYQPQHF
DNA: TGTGCCAGCAGCGTCGACAGGGCCTATCAGCCCCAGCATTTT

J: TRBJ1-2
D: NA
size: NA
V: TRBV27
CDR3: CASSPIWPESRYGYTF
DNA: TGTGCCAGCAGTCCTATATGGCCGGAGTCCCGCTATGGCTACACCTTC

J: TRBJ2-7
D: NA
size: NA
V: TRBV18
CDR3: CASSEEDMHEQYF
DNA: TGTGCCAGCTCAGAAGAGGACATGCACGAGCAGTACTTC

J: TRBJ2-5
D: TRBD2
size: NA
V: TRBV4-1
CDR3: CASSPPGGENLQETQYF
DNA: TGCGCCAGCAGCCCCCCGGGGGGGGAAAACCTCCAAGAGACCCAGTACTTC

J: TRBJ2-3
D: TRBD1
size: NA
V: TRBV28
CDR3: CASRRTGPSSDTQYF
DNA: TGTGCCAGCAGGCGGACAGGTCCTTCATCGGATACGCAGTATTTT

J: TRBJ2-2
D: TRBD2
size: NA
V: TRBV10-3
CDR3: CAIRPGLADTGELFF
DNA: TGTGCCATCAGACCGGGACTAGCGGATACCGGGGAGCTGTTTTTT

J: TRBJ1-6
D: NA
size: NA
V: TRBV28
CDR3: CASSLGDYGASPLHF
DNA: TGTGCCAGCAGTTTAGGGGACTACGGGGCTTCACCCCTCCACTTT

J: TRBJ2-2
D: TRBD2
size: NA
V: TRBV5-4
CDR3: CASSHQGLAGVKYTGELFF
DNA: TGCGCCAGCAGCCACCAGGGACTAGCGGGGGTAAAATACACCGGGGAGCTGTTTTTT

J: TRBJ2-5
D: TRBD2
size: NA
V: TRBV10-3
CDR3: CATRRASGVPKETQYF
DNA: TGTGCCACCAGAAGGGCTAGCGGAGTCCCCAAGGAGACCCAGTACTTC

J: TRBJ2-1
D: TRBD2
size: NA
V: TRBV7-6
CDR3: CASSLLTSGYYNEQFF
DNA: TGTGCCAGCAGCTTATTAACTAGCGGCTATTACAATGAGCAGTTCTTC

J: TRBJ2-3
D: TRBD2
size: NA
V: TRBV6-1
CDR3: CASSASWGGFTDTQYF
DNA: TGTGCCAGCAGTGCCTCTTGGGGGGGGTTCACAGATACGCAGTATTTT

J: TRBJ2-5
D: NA
size: NA
V: TRBV4-2
CDR3: CASSQDLQDRGETQYF
DNA: TGTGCCAGCAGCCAAGATTTACAGGACCGTGGGGAGACCCAGTACTTC

J: TRBJ2-7
D: TRBD2
size: NA
V: TRBV5-4
CDR3: CASSKIGGRAHEQYF
DNA: TGTGCCAGCTCCAAAATCGGCGGGAGGGCCCACGAGCAGTACTTC

J: TRBJ2-5
D: TRBD1
size: once
V: TRBV19
CDR3: CASSIQGQKQETQYF
DNA: TGTGCCAGTAGTATTCAGGGACAGAAACAAGAGACCCAGTACTTC

J: TRBJ2-5
D: NA
size: NA
V: TRBV27
CDR3: CASSFLRNPGTQYF
DNA: TGTGCCAGCAGTTTTCTTAGGAATCCAGGGACCCAGTACTTC

J: TRBJ1-5
D: TRBD1
size: NA
V: TRBV30
CDR3: CAWSVGTGWRGNQPQHF
DNA: TGTGCCTGGAGTGTGGGGACAGGGTGGAGGGGCAATCAGCCCCAGCATTTT

J: TRBJ1-1
D: TRBD1
size: NA
V: TRBV19
CDR3: CASTTGFEAFF
DNA: TGTGCCAGTACGACAGGGTTTGAGGCTTTCTTT

J: TRBJ2-2
D: NA
size: NA
V: TRBV7-3
CDR3: CASSPNSRGNTGELFF
DNA: TGTGCCAGCAGCCCTAACTCGCGGGGGAACACCGGGGAGCTGTTTTTT

J: TRBJ1-5
D: TRBD1
size: NA
V: TRBV10-3
CDR3: CAISRDRNNQPQHF
DNA: TGTGCCATCAGCCGGGACAGGAACAATCAGCCCCAGCATTTT

J: TRBJ2-1
D: TRBD1
size: once
V: TRBV4-3
CDR3: CASSQDLFGGQGPRNEQFF
DNA: TGCGCCAGCAGCCAAGATCTTTTCGGGGGACAGGGCCCACGGAATGAGCAGTTCTTC

J: TRBJ2-5
D: TRBD1
size: NA
V: TRBV4-2
CDR3: CASSPDGGAGGLREMVQETQYF
DNA: TGTGCCAGCAGCCCCGATGGAGGGGCAGGGGGCTTAAGGGAGATGGTTCAAGAGACCCAGTACTTC

J: TRBJ2-6
D: TRBD1
size: few
V: TRBV9
CDR3: CASSPRPTGGSNVLTF
DNA: TGTGCCAGCAGCCCCCGCCCGACAGGGGGCTCCAACGTCCTGACTTTC

J: TRBJ1-6
D: NA
size: NA
V: TRBV7-9
CDR3: CASSLGLRAGVGVHF
DNA: TGTGCCAGCAGCTTAGGATTACGGGCCGGGGTAGGTGTCCACTTT

J: TRBJ2-7
D: TRBD1
size: NA
V: TRBV6-1
CDR3: CASRSGQGRYEQYF
DNA: TGTGCCAGCAGATCCGGACAGGGGCGGTACGAGCAGTACTTC

J: TRBJ2-2
D: TRBD2
size: NA
V: TRBV11-3
CDR3: CASSLEGGTVTGELFF
DNA: TGTGCCAGCAGCTTAGAGGGAGGGACGGTCACCGGGGAGCTGTTTTTT

J: TRBJ2-3
D: NA
size: NA
V: TRBV7-9
CDR3: CASSLLSWDSNPQYF
DNA: TGTGCCAGCAGCTTACTTTCTTGGGACTCCAATCCGCAGTATTTT

J: TRBJ2-1
D: TRBD2
size: NA
V: TRBV19
CDR3: CASSSAGGRYEQFF
DNA: TGTGCCAGTAGCAGCGCGGGGGGCAGATATGAGCAGTTCTTC

J: TRBJ2-2
D: TRBD2
size: NA
V: TRBV10-1
CDR3: CASSEPSGRGNTGELFF
DNA: TGCGCCAGCAGTGAGCCTAGCGGGAGAGGTAACACCGGGGAGCTGTTTTTT

J: TRBJ1-5
D: NA
size: NA
V: TRBV19
CDR3: CASGGGSNQPQHF
DNA: TGTGCCAGTGGGGGAGGGTCCAATCAGCCCCAGCATTTT

J: TRBJ2-3
D: NA
size: NA
V: TRBV11-2
CDR3: CASSLLGGMGTDTQYF
DNA: TGTGCCAGCAGCTTGTTAGGGGGAATGGGCACAGATACGCAGTATTTT

J: TRBJ2-1
D: TRBD2
size: NA
V: TRBV4-1
CDR3: CASGGAGGYNEQFF
DNA: TGCGCCAGTGGGGGAGCGGGAGGGTACAATGAGCAGTTCTTC

J: TRBJ2-5
D: TRBD1
size: NA
V: TRBV14
CDR3: CASSQGGNYRGETQYF
DNA: TGTGCCAGCAGCCAAGGCGGAAACTACAGGGGAGAGACCCAGTACTTC

J: TRBJ2-7
D: NA
size: NA
V: TRBV9
CDR3: CASSEGEGFGIYEQYF
DNA: TGTGCCAGCAGCGAAGGGGAAGGTTTTGGGATATACGAGCAGTACTTC

J: TRBJ2-7
D: NA
size: NA
V: TRBV29-1
CDR3: CSVSTGTGGYEQYF
DNA: TGCAGCGTCTCCACAGGGACGGGGGGATACGAGCAGTACTTC

J: TRBJ2-1
D: TRBD1
size: NA
V: TRBV28
CDR3: CASSFLSPRDRAYNEQFF
DNA: TGTGCCAGCAGTTTCCTTTCCCCCCGGGACAGGGCCTACAATGAGCAGTTCTTC

J: TRBJ2-1
D: TRBD2
size: NA
V: TRBV5-4
CDR3: CASSLGREGYNEQFF
DNA: TGTGCCAGCAGCTTAGGACGGGAGGGGTACAATGAGCAGTTCTTC

J: TRBJ1-1
D: NA
size: NA
V: TRBV10-3
CDR3: CAISEFLDGGGTEAFF
DNA: TGTGCCATCAGTGAGTTCTTGGACGGTGGAGGCACTGAAGCTTTCTTT

J: TRBJ1-5
D: TRBD1
size: NA
V: TRBV18
CDR3: CASSTGQGGNQPQHF
DNA: TGTGCCAGCTCAACGGGACAGGGAGGCAATCAGCCCCAGCATTTT

J: TRBJ2-5
D: NA
size: NA
V: TRBV4-3
CDR3: CASSQETLVGETQYF
DNA: TGCGCCAGCAGCCAAGAAACGCTAGTGGGAGAGACCCAGTACTTC

J: TRBJ2-1
D: NA
size: NA
V: TRBV27
CDR3: CASSSDGSSYNEQFF
DNA: TGTGCCAGCAGCTCCGACGGGAGCTCCTACAATGAGCAGTTCTTC